The sequence of this T cell receptor (beta chain) was determined in a study of cytomegalovirus exposure and HLA in healthy donors. The PCR made use of 60 Vbeta and 13 Jbeta primers. Data came from immunoSEQ multiplex PCR; TCRdb stores just in-frame clones and leaves some out. Of approximately 170,000 clones listed, roughly 85% were seen once; the top ten hold roughly 9.3%. Notes on this clone: What it recognizes is unknown.

Study-wide findings and caveats: Presence/absence analysis assumed near-uniform sequencing depth across donors.

V shed 2 bases and J 6 bases; nucleotides not matched to a gene: 12. The germline gives CDR1 SGHNT, CDR2 YYREEE (reference sequence). The CDR3 sequence is 16 residues long. The rearrangement joins TRBV5-4 to TRBJ2-3; TRBD2 agrees at 7 bases. The sequence was obtained from a man younger than 35 in good health and CMV-seropositive. The sequenced material came from PBMCs. The CDR3 protein is CASSFPLGGSGDTQYF. DNA for the CDR3: TGTGCCAGCAGCTTTCCCTTGGGGGGGAGCGGGGATACGCAGTATTTT.